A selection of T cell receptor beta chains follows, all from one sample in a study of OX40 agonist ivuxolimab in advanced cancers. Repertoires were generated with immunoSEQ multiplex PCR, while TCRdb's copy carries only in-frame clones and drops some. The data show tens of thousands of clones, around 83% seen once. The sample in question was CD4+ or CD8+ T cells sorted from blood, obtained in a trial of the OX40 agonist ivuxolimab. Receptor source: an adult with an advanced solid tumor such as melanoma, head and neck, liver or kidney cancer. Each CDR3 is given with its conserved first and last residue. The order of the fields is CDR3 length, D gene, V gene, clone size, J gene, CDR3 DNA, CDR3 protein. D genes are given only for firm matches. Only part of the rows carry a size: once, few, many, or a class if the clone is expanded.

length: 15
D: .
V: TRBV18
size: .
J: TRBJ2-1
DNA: TGTGCCAGCTCACCAGGTGCGGGGAAGGTCAATGAGCAGTTCTTC
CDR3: CASSPGAGKVNEQFF

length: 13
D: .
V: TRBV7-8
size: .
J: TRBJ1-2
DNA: TGTGCCAGCAGCCCAATCGTCTGGGATGGCTACACCTTC
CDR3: CASSPIVWDGYTF

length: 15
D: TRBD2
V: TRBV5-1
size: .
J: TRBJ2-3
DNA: TGCGCCAGCAGCGGGACTAGCGGGGTAACAGATACGCAGTATTTT
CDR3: CASSGTSGVTDTQYF

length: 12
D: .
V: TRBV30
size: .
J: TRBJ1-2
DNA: TGTGCCTGGAGTAGAGGGGGCTATGGCTACACCTTC
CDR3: CAWSRGGYGYTF

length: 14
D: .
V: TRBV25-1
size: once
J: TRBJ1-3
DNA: TGTGCCACCCAAGAACCAGGCTCTGGAAACACCATATATTTT
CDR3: CATQEPGSGNTIYF

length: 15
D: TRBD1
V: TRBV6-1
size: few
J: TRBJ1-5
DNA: TGTGCCAGCAGGTCGACAGGGGTGGCCAATCAGCCCCAGCATTTT
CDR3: CASRSTGVANQPQHF

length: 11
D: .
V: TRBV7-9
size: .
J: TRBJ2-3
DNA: TGTGCCAGCAGCGATAGAGATACGCAGTATTTT
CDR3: CASSDRDTQYF

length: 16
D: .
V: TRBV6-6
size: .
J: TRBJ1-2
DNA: TGTGCCAGCAGCCCCGGGACAAGGACGTCTAACTATGGCTACACCTTC
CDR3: CASSPGTRTSNYGYTF

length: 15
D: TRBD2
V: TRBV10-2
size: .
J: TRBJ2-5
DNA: TGCGCCAGCAGTGAACCTAGCGGGGGGCAAGAGACCCAGTACTTC
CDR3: CASSEPSGGQETQYF

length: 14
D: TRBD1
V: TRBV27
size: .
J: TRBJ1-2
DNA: TGTGCCAGCAGTTCGGACAGGGGGCGCGGTGGCTACACCTTC
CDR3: CASSSDRGRGGYTF

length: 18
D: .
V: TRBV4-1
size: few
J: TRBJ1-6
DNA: TGCGCCAGCAGCCAAGATTACTCGGGATATAGCGATAATTCACCCCTCCACTTT
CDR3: CASSQDYSGYSDNSPLHF

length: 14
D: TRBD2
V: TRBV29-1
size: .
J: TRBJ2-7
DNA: TGCAGCGTTGAAGGGGGAGGGCTAGGCTACGAGCAGTACTTC
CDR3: CSVEGGGLGYEQYF

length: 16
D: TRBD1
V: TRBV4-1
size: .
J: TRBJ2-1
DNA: TGCGCCAGCAGCCCGGGACAGGGGGGTTCCTACAATGAGCAGTTCTTC
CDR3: CASSPGQGGSYNEQFF

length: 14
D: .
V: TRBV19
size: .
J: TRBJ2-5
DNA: TGTGCCAGTAGTATCGGACGCGCAGGGGAGACCCAGTACTTC
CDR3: CASSIGRAGETQYF

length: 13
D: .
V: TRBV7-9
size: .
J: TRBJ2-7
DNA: TGTGCCAGCAGCTTCGGGGAGACGGGTGAGCAGTACTTC
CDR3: CASSFGETGEQYF

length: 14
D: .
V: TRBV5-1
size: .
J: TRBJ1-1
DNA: TGCGCCAGCAGGGTGACAGGTTACTACACTGAAGCTTTCTTT
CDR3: CASRVTGYYTEAFF

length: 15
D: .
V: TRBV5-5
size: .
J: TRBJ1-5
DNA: TGTGCCAGCAGCTTGGTAGGGGGTAGCAATCAGCCCCAGCATTTT
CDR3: CASSLVGGSNQPQHF

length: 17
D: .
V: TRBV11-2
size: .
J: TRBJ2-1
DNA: TGTGCCAGCAGCTTAGGAGGGGGCGGGAGGCCCTACAATGAGCAGTTCTTC
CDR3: CASSLGGGGRPYNEQFF

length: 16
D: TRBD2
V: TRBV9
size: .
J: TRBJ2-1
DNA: TGTGCCAGCAGCGGGCCCAAGCGGGGGGGCATTAATGAGCAGTTCTTC
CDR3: CASSGPKRGGINEQFF

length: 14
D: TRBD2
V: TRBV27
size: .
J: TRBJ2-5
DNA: TGTGCCAGCAGTTTAGGGACGGGGGGAGAGACCCAGTACTTC
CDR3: CASSLGTGGETQYF

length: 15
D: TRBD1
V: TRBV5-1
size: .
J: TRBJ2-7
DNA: TGCGCCAGCAGCTTGGGAGGGACAGCTATCTACGAGCAGTACTTC
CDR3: CASSLGGTAIYEQYF

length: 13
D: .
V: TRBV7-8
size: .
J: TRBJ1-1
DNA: TGTGCCAGCAGCCAGGGAGGGTTGGATCGAGCTTTCTTT
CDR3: CASSQGGLDRAFF